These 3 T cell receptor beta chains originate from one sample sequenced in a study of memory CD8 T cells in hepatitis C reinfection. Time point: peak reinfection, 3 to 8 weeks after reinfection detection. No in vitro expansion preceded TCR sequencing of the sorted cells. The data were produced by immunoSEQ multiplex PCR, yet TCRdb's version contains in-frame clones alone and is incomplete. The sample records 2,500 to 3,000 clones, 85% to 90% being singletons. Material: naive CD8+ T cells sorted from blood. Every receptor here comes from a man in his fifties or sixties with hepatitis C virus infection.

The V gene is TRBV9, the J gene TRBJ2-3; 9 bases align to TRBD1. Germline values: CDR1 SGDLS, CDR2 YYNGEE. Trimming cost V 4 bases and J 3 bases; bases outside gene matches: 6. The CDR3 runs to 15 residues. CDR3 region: CASSKQGAGTDTQYF. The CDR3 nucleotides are TGTGCCAGCAGCAAACAGGGGGCAGGTACAGATACGCAGTATTTT.

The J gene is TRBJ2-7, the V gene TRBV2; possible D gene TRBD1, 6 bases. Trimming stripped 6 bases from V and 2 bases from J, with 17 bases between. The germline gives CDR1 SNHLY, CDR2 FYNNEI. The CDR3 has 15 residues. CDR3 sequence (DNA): TGTGCCAGCAGGGTAGCCACAGGGACGGCCTACGAGCAGTACTTC. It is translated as CASRVATGTAYEQYF.

CDR3 bases: TGTGCCAGCAGTGTGGCTAGCGGGAGTGGATCCGAGCAGTACTTC. Its protein is CASSVASGSGSEQYF. V is TRBV6-1 and J is TRBJ2-7, with 10 bases aligning to TRBD2. CDR3 size: 15 residues. Germline trimming cut 4 bases from V and 6 bases from J; bases unmatched to any gene: 9. CDR1 is MNHNS and CDR2 is SASEGT in the germline V gene.